This T cell receptor (beta chain) was sequenced during a study of blood T cells in healthy people across ages. Germline V gene data show CDR1 as MDHEN and CDR2 as SYDVKM. V trimming: 6 bases; J trimming: 4 bases; junction bases outside the gene matches: 17. The CDR3 consists of 17 residues. Donors gave ten milliliters of peripheral blood apiece. The use of a sample-barcoded 5' primer and a J-beta primer mix characterized a second PCR of roughly 6 to 11 cycles. TCRdb fed the 5' RACE reads into MiXCR, producing one record per CDR3 protein. The sample has 1.6 million or so distinct CDR3 sequences; 30% to 35% are singletons.

The sequenced sample was blood. The chain carries TRBV28 and TRBJ1-1; TRBD1 matches at 7 bases. This clonotype originated in a woman aged 25 to 39 in good health. CDR3: CASRPTRQGMRGTEAFF. DNA of the CDR3: TGTGCCAGCAGACCCACACGACAGGGAATGAGGGGCACTGAAGCTTTCTTT.